This T cell receptor (beta chain) originates from a study of graft-versus-host responses after intestinal transplantation. Background on the study: Tacrolimus and steroids were given for 2 to 4 years to all recipients after anti-thymocyte globulin induction.

Germline V lookup: CDR1 LNHDA, CDR2 SQIVND (reference sequence). The CDR3 is 15 amino acids. Deletions cut 5 bases from V and 2 bases from J, with 16 bases between. The protocol was immunoSEQ multiplex PCR, while the TCRdb copy is restricted to in-frame clones and leaves out a portion. This sample has about 120,000 clones, with just over 90% found just once. Whole-study findings and limits: Some patients had graft-donor T cell macrochimerism, and their allografts showed high graft-versus-host to host-versus-graft clonal ratios.

On this clone: Its antigen is still unknown.

The sample here was unstimulated CD8+ T cells sorted from spleen or lymph node cells, taken before intestinal transplant. V is TRBV19 and J is TRBJ2-7; no clear D gene. The sequence came from a human donor who received an intestinal transplant. Written as DNA, the CDR3 is TGTGCCAGTAGTTCAGAGTCCTCCTTTACCTACGAGCAGTACTTC. As protein: CASSSESSFTYEQYF.